The 14 T cell receptor beta chains below were found in one sample sequenced in a study of CD4+ T cells in melanoma. The repertoire was sequenced with immunoSEQ multiplex PCR; TCRdb's copy has only in-frame clones and lacks some. This sample has some 15,000 clones; 62% occur once, and the top ten carry approximately 15%. Specimen: cells from a culture (not recorded whether cultured in vitro). These receptors were obtained from a human donor with melanoma.

This clone came up a few times. The chain combines TRBV7-8 with TRBJ2-5, with a weak D call TRBD2 (7 bases). Germline CDR1 reads SGHVS; CDR2 reads FQNEAQ. Trimming pared 6 bases from V and 1 base from J, leaving 15 bases between. This CDR3 spans 15 amino acids. CDR3 bases: TGTGCCAGCAGTAGGGGGAGGGGCAGCCAAGAGACCCAGTACTTC. Encoded protein: CASSRGRGSQETQYF.

The table lists this clone with a few counts. The chain combines TRBV10-3 with TRBJ1-2; unclear D gene. Germline lookup yields CDR1 ENHRY and CDR2 SYGVKD. Trimming took 4 bases from V and 8 from J, leaving 11 bases between them. The CDR3 runs 12 residues. The CDR3 DNA reads TGTGCCATCAGTGGCGACACCTCCGGCTACACCTTC. This codes for CAISGDTSGYTF.

This chain joins TRBV5-4 and TRBJ1-3; weak D call: TRBD1 (5 bases). The CDR3 totals 16 residues. V lost 2 bases to trimming and J lost 0 bases, with 12 bases between them. Looked up from germline, CDR1 is SGHNT and CDR2 is YYREEE (reference sequence). CDR3 in amino acids: CASSFRGRISGNTIYF. DNA for the CDR3: TGTGCCAGCAGCTTTAGGGGACGGATCTCTGGAAACACCATATATTTT. The variable domain in full, with the rest retrieved from reference TRBV5-4 and TRBJ1-3, is ETGVTQSPTHLIKTRGQQVTLRCSSQSGHNTVSWYQQALGQGPQFIFQYYREEENGRGNFPPRFSGLQFPNYSSELNVNALELDDSALYLCASSFRGRISGNTIYFGEGSWLTVV.

The chain carries TRBV11-2 and TRBJ2-7; 11 positions match TRBD2. V shed 5 bases and J 4 bases; nucleotides not matched to a gene: 10. Per the germline V gene, CDR1 is SGHAT and CDR2 is FQNNGV. This CDR3 is built from 16 residues. The CDR3 region is CASSSRPGLAEYEQYF. For the CDR3, the DNA is TGTGCCAGCAGCAGCCGTCCGGGACTAGCGGAATACGAGCAGTACTTC.

Only a few counts were recorded for this clone. This sequence joins TRBV2 and TRBJ1-2; unclear D gene. From germline, CDR1 is SNHLY and CDR2 FYNNEI. The CDR3 length is 13 residues. Trimming cost V 6 bases and J 0 bases, with 8 bases left between them. The CDR3 DNA reads TGTGCCAGCAGCTTTTTGGCTAACTATGGCTACACCTTC. It codes for CASSFLANYGYTF.

V usage is TRBV5-4 and J usage is TRBJ2-2; 10 bases match TRBD1. The CDR3 runs 16 residues. V was pared by 3 bases and J by 6 bases, with 8 bases of the junction left unmatched. CDR1 is SGHNT and CDR2 is YYREEE in the germline V gene (reference sequence). In DNA form, the CDR3 reads TGTGCCAGCAGCTCGGGACAGGGGCTCATCGCCGGGGAGCTGTTTTTT. Translated: CASSSGQGLIAGELFF.

This clone was seen just once. The chain couples TRBV19 to TRBJ2-2; tentative D call: TRBD1 (6 bases). The CDR3 extends over 17 amino acids. V was cut by 3 bases and J by 5 bases, with 19 bases left in between. The V gene's germline CDR1 is LNHDA and CDR2 SQIVND (reference sequence). Here the CDR3 DNA reads TGTGCCAGTAGTATCTGGGGACACCCAAGACGGACCGGGGAGCTGTTTTTT. It is translated as CASSIWGHPRRTGELFF.

This clone has just a few counts. V is TRBV30 and J is TRBJ1-2; D uncertain. The CDR3 consists of 12 residues. Trimming removed 6 bases at V and 2 bases at J, with 10 bases between. Germline V gene lookup returns CDR1 GTSNPN and CDR2 SVGIG (reference sequence). DNA of the CDR3: TGTGCCTGTAAAATCGTGAACTATGGCTACACCTTC. Translating gives CACKIVNYGYTF.

This chain connects TRBV5-6 to TRBJ2-6; weak D call: TRBD1 (5 bases). V dropped 1 base and J dropped 2 bases, with 19 bases sitting between them. Looked up from germline, CDR1 is SGHDT and CDR2 is YYEEEE. This CDR3 region has 19 residues. CDR3 DNA sequence: TGTGCCAGCAGCTTGCGGGCTCGCCCAAAAGGGGCTGGGGCCAACGTCCTGACTTTC. This codes for CASSLRARPKGAGANVLTF.

This clone was detected a few times. J is TRBJ1-5 and V is TRBV7-2; D is possibly TRBD1 (6 bases). This CDR3 has 13 amino acids. V was shortened by 5 bases and J by 7 bases, with 12 bases between the two germline ends. Per germline, CDR1 SGHTA and CDR2 FQGNSA. CDR3 DNA sequence: TGTGCCAGCAGCCGAAAGGGGGGGCAGCCCCAGCATTTT. Residues: CASSRKGGQPQHF. Complete variable domain (other parts from reference TRBV7-2 and TRBJ1-5): GAGVSQSPSNKVTEKGKDVELRCDPISGHTALYWYRQSLGQGLEFLIYFQGNSAPDKSGLPSDRFSAERTGGSVSTLTIQRTQQEDSAVYLCASSRKGGQPQHFGDGTRLSIL.

This chain joins TRBV11-1 and TRBJ2-3; no clear D. In germline, CDR1 is SGHAT, CDR2 FQDESV (reference sequence). Between the trimmed V and J ends, which lost 8 bases and 5 bases, there was a span of 14 bases. The CDR3 sequence is 13 residues long. CDR3 DNA: TGTGCCAGCGCGCTTATACGCGGAGATACGCAGTATTTT. Translation gives CASALIRGDTQYF.

The V call is TRBV5-1, the J call TRBJ2-5; D might be TRBD2 (7 bases). V was cut by 4 bases and J by 5 bases, with 21 bases left in between. The CDR3 runs to 16 residues. The germline V gene encodes CDR1 SGHRS and CDR2 YFSETQ. CDR3 region: CASSPGAAVGRETQYF. As DNA, the CDR3 is TGCGCCAGCAGCCCGGGGGCGGCAGTCGGGAGGGAGACCCAGTACTTC.

The chain couples TRBV7-9 to TRBJ1-3, with 7 bases matching TRBD1. V gave up 3 bases and J gave up 5 bases; unmatched junction bases: 7. This CDR3 has 15 amino acids. Germline V gene data show CDR1 as SEHNR and CDR2 as FQNEAQ (reference sequence). Here the CDR3 DNA reads TGTGCCAGCAGCTTTACAGGGGTGGATCGAAACACCATATATTTT. This codes for CASSFTGVDRNTIYF.

This clone was detected a few times. Here the CDR3 reads CASRTGLYEQYF. CDR3 nucleotides: TGTGCCAGCAGAACTGGGTTGTACGAGCAGTACTTC. This chain connects TRBV27 to TRBJ2-7; D unclear. V was shortened by 6 bases and J by 4 bases, with 10 bases between the two germline ends. The V gene's germline CDR1 is MNHEY and CDR2 SMNVEV (reference sequence). The CDR3 consists of 12 residues.